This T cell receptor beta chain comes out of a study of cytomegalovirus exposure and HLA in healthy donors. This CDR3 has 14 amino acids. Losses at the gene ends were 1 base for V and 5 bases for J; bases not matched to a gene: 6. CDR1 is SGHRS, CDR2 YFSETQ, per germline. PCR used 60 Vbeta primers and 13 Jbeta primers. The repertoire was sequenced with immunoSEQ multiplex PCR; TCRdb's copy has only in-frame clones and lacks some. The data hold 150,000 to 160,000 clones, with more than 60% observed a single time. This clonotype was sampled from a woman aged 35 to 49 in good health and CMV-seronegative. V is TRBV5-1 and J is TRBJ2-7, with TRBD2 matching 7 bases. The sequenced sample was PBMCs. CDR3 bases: TGCGCCAGCAGCTTGATTTCTGCGGGGGACGAGCAGTACTTC. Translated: CASSLISAGDEQYF.